The clone carrying this TCR beta chain was recorded at least ten times. Antigen unknown. The data belong to a study of CD8+CD57+ T cells in acquired aplastic anemia. Across the study: Sorted CD4+ and CD8+ cells yielded around 3.3 ug of DNA on average.

Genomic DNA served as template for TCR beta VDJ and CDR3 profiling. TCRdb recomputed calls from the reads with MiXCR, one row per CDR3 protein. The sample has 200,000 or so distinct CDR3 sequences; roughly 64% are singletons. The V end lost 5 bases, the J end lost 3 bases, and 13 bases lay between the germline ends. Germline CDR1 and CDR2: MGHDK and SYGVNS. The CDR3 spans 14 residues. Study observations and caveats: Researchers reported that CD8+ Simpson's diversity was not significantly different in patients versus controls.

The chain carries TRBV25-1 and TRBJ1-1, with D maybe TRBD1 (5 bases). Specimen: sorted CD4+, CD8+, or CD8+CD57+ T cells (not recorded which) from PBMCs. The TCR was taken from a human donor with severe aplastic anemia or a healthy control (not recorded which). The CDR3 sequence: CASSPPPGDTEAFF. The CDR3 DNA reads as TGTGCCAGCAGTCCCCCCCCGGGGGACACTGAAGCTTTCTTT.